This T cell receptor (beta chain) was found in a study of shared clonotypes between healthy human individuals. Execution of the assay was at deep level. Data came from immunoSEQ multiplex PCR; TCRdb stores just in-frame clones and leaves some out. This table holds some 530,000 clones, roughly 80% found once. Germline V gene lookup returns CDR1 MDHEN and CDR2 SYDVKM. The CDR3 has 14 amino acids. V shed 5 bases and J shed 7 bases, with 14 bases lying between them. The chain employs TRBV28 and TRBJ1-4; no clear D. The sequencing sample was made of PBMCs. The sequence came from a woman in her thirties or forties in good health. Some clones in this sample may be carry-over from other donors' samples. CDR3 nucleotide sequence: TGTGCCAGCAGTACCTATGACTCGGGTGAAAAACTGTTTTTT. As protein: CASSTYDSGEKLFF.